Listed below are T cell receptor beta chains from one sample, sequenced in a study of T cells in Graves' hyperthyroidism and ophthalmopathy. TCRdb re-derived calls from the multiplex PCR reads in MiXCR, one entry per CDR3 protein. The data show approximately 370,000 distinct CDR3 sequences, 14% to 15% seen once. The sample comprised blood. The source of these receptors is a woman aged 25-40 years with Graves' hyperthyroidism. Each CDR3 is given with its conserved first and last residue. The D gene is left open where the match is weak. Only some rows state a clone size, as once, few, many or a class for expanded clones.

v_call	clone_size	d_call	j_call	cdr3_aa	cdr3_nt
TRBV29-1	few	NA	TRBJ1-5	CSVAVGDLNQPQHF	TGCAGCGTTGCTGTCGGGGATTTGAATCAGCCCCAGCATTTT
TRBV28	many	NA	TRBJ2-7	CASLTQGYEQYF	TGTGCCAGCCTGACGCAGGGCTACGAGCAGTACTTC
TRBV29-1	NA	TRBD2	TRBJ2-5	CSTRSGRETQYF	TGCAGCACCCGGAGCGGGAGGGAGACCCAGTACTTC
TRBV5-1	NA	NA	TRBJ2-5	CASSSGTKNQETQYF	TGCGCCAGCAGCTCCGGGACAAAGAATCAAGAGACCCAGTACTTC
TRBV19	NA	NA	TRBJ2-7	CASLPAEASSYEQYF	TGTGCCAGCCTCCCGGCGGAGGCCAGCTCCTACGAGCAGTACTTC
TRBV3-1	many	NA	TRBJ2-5	CASSRRRGQETQYF	TGTGCCAGCAGCCGTCGGCGGGGCCAAGAGACCCAGTACTTC
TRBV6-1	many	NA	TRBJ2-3	CASSYRAQSTDTQYF	TGTGCCAGCAGCTACCGGGCCCAGAGCACAGATACGCAGTATTTT
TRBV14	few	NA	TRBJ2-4	CASSPFQGTIQYF	TGTGCCAGCAGCCCCTTTCAGGGGACCATTCAGTACTTC
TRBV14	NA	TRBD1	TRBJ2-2	CASSSRTGPTGELFF	TGTGCCAGCAGCTCCCGGACAGGGCCCACCGGGGAGCTGTTTTTT
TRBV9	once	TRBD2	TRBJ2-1	CASSVGGVAWDEQFF	TGTGCCAGCAGCGTGGGAGGGGTAGCTTGGGATGAGCAGTTCTTC
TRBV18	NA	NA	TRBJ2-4	CAGSPGVGVKNIQYF	TGTGCCGGCTCACCGGGAGTGGGGGTCAAAAACATTCAGTACTTC
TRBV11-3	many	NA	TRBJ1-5	CASSSKYPGNNQPQHF	TGTGCCAGCAGCTCGAAATACCCAGGGAACAATCAGCCCCAGCATTTT
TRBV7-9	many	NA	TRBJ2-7	CASSSSPPDYEQYF	TGTGCCAGCAGCTCCTCTCCTCCAGACTACGAGCAGTACTTC
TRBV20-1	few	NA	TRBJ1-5	CSAREDIGGQPQHF	TGCAGTGCTAGAGAAGACATTGGCGGGCAGCCCCAGCATTTT
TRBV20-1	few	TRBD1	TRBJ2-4	CSARGSTGFKNIQYF	TGCAGTGCTAGAGGTTCGACAGGGTTTAAAAACATTCAGTACTTC
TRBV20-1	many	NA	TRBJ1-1	CSAREGPSNTEAFF	TGCAGTGCTAGAGAGGGACCGTCGAACACTGAAGCTTTCTTT
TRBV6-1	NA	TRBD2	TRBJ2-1	CASTPGTSGYNEQFF	TGTGCCAGCACCCCCGGGACTAGCGGCTACAATGAGCAGTTCTTC
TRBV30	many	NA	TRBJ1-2	CAWSVRGNGDGYTF	TGTGCCTGGAGTGTACGAGGGAATGGCGATGGCTACACCTTC
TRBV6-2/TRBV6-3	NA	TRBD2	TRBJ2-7	CASSSSGYSYEQYF	TGTGCCAGCAGTTCTAGCGGGTACTCCTACGAGCAGTACTTC
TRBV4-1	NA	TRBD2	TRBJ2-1	CASSQVPTAGGFYNEQFF	TGCGCCAGCAGCCAAGTTCCGACAGCGGGAGGTTTCTACAATGAGCAGTTCTTC
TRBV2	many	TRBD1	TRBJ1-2	CASSVRQGAGYGYTF	TGTGCCAGCAGTGTCCGACAGGGGGCGGGCTATGGCTACACCTTC
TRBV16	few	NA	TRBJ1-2	CASSQSRTFYTF	TGTGCCAGCAGCCAATCTAGAACTTTCTACACCTTC
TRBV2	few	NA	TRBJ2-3	CASSTRGLGTDTQYF	TGTGCCAGCAGTACTAGGGGTTTGGGCACAGATACGCAGTATTTT